This entry concerns a single TCR beta chain. No antigen is known for it. The ends lost 2 bases at V and 6 bases at J; junction bases unmatched: 16. Germline-derived CDR1 and CDR2 are ENHRY and SYGVKD. This CDR3 spans 17 amino acids. RNA was extracted with the RNeasy kit, and a quantity of roughly 0.5 to 1 ug was reverse transcribed using random hexamers. Amplification of TCR beta CDR3 by immunoSEQ multiplex PCR spanned 54 Vbeta and 13 Jbeta. One entry per CDR3 protein results from TCRdb running MiXCR on the immunoSEQ multiplex PCR reads. The repertoire has roughly 200,000 distinct CDR3 sequences, approximately 95% of them found once; the top ten carry approximately 0.075%. Sequencing of TCR beta, carried out with a high-throughput approach, was applied to CD8+ and CD4+ T cells from the blood. In contrast to the negatively isolated CD8+ and CD4+ T cells, TEMRA cells were FACS-enriched. This entry comes from a study of CD8 T cells in Susac syndrome. The study's findings and limits: TCR sequencing and HLA analysis covered a relatively small number of individuals.

V usage is TRBV10-3 and J usage is TRBJ2-7, with 7 bases matching TRBD2. This clonotype originated in a human donor with multiple sclerosis. Sequenced input: CD4+ T cells from PBMCs. The CDR3 is CAISEGYYPTSSREQYV. The CDR3 DNA is TGTGCCATCAGTGAGGGATATTATCCGACTAGCTCGCGCGAGCAGTACGTC.